The clone carrying this T cell receptor (beta chain) was observed at least ten times. V lost 7 bases and J lost 5, with 11 bases in between. The CDR3 is 11 amino acids. CDR1 and CDR2 (germline): SQVTM, ANQGSEA. One entry per CDR3 protein, called by TCRdb with MiXCR from the RT-PCR reads. This sample has about 680,000 distinct CDR3 sequences, with approximately 15% found just once. The receptor's source is a female donor in good health, serving as a healthy control. Material: memory CD4+ T cells from blood. V usage is TRBV29-1 and J usage is TRBJ2-5; D unresolved. The CDR3 nucleotides are TGCAGCGCTGGTGGGGTCGAGACCCAGTACTTC. Residues: CSAGGVETQYF.